These 24 T cell receptor beta chains were all obtained from the same sample, sequenced in a study of human T cells and chemical hapten exposure. TCRdb reanalysed the RACE reads using MiXCR and keeps one entry per CDR3 protein. The sample consists of 80,000 to 100,000 distinct CDR3 sequences, under 14% of them appearing once. As to time point: pre-sensitization, week 0. Noted treatment: therapeutic diphenylcyclopropenone sensitization with weekly scalp DPC. The material sequenced was whole blood, taken in connection with sensitization to the hapten diphenylcyclopropenone (DPC). The origin of the receptors is a woman in her fifties or sixties with alopecia areata. Some clones in this sample may be carry-over from other donors' samples.

Many counts were recorded for this clonotype. V gene TRBV13 combines with J gene TRBJ1-2; 7 nucleotides align to TRBD1. The CDR3 sequence is 18 residues long. After removal of 5 bases from V and 4 bases from J, the junction contained 19 bases not matched to a gene. Germline V gene lookup returns CDR1 PRHDT and CDR2 FYEKMQ (reference sequence). CDR3 DNA: TGTGCCAGCAGCCCCACCCCGAAGCCGTGGGACAGCGGCTATGGCTACACCTTC. This sequence encodes CASSPTPKPWDSGYGYTF. Variable domain in full (rest from reference TRBV13 and TRBJ1-2): AAGVIQSPRHLIKEKRETATLKCYPIPRHDTVYWYQQGPGQDPQFLISFYEKMQSDKGSIPDRFSAQQFSDYHSELNMSSLELGDSALYFCASSPTPKPWDSGYGYTFGSGTRLTVV.

The V gene is TRBV3-1, the J gene TRBJ1-1, with D unclear. The ends were cut back, 3 bases at V and 0 bases at J, with 8 bases in the middle. In germline, CDR1 is LGHDT, CDR2 YNNKEL (reference sequence). The CDR3 has 14 amino acids. The chain's CDR3 is CASSHDTMNTEAFF. The CDR3 region has the DNA TGTGCCAGCAGCCACGACACTATGAACACTGAAGCTTTCTTT.

The table lists this clonotype with many counts. The rearrangement joins TRBV6-2 or TRBV6-3 to TRBJ1-1; no clear D. Trimming left V 7 bases short and J 0 bases short, with 12 bases between. The length of the CDR3 is 14 residues. Germline CDR1 is MNHEY and CDR2 is SVGEGT. The CDR3 here is CASTASYLNTEAFF. The CDR3 nucleotides read TGTGCCAGCACCGCCAGCTACCTGAACACTGAAGCTTTCTTT.

This clonotype was counted a few times. The chain employs TRBV10-3 and TRBJ1-1; no clear D gene. The V gene lost 5 bases and the J gene lost 4 bases, with 11 bases spanning the gap. Germline CDR1 reads ENHRY; CDR2 reads SYGVKD. This CDR3 has 13 residues. This chain's CDR3 is CAISPKLTTEAFF. The DNA for the CDR3 is TGTGCCATCAGTCCAAAGCTGACCACTGAAGCTTTCTTT.

This clonotype has a count of ten or more. The V call is TRBV9, the J call TRBJ2-1, with D unclear. Trimming took 0 bases from V and 4 from J, leaving 11 bases between them. The germline CDR1 and CDR2 sequences are SGDLS and YYNGEE. This CDR3 has 15 residues. The CDR3 coding sequence is TGTGCCAGCAGCGTAGCTGACCATAAATACAATGAGCAGTTCTTC. It codes for CASSVADHKYNEQFF. Full variable domain (remainder filled in from reference TRBV9 and TRBJ2-1): DSGVTQTPKHLITATGQRVTLRCSPRSGDLSVYWYQQSLDQGLQFLIQYYNGEERAKGNILERFSAQQFPDLHSELNLSSLELGDSALYFCASSVADHKYNEQFFGPGTRLTVL.

This clonotype was counted between two and nine times. The V call is TRBV20-1, the J call TRBJ2-1, with 8 bases fitting TRBD2. The V and J ends lost 0 bases and 6 bases, in that order; junction bases with no gene match: 7. This CDR3 region has 15 residues. Germline CDR1 DFQATT, CDR2 SNEGSKA (reference sequence). DNA of the CDR3: TGCAGTGCTAGAGATCCCAGCGGGGGTGTCAATGAGCAGTTCTTC. Amino acids: CSARDPSGGVNEQFF.

This clonotype was observed many times. CDR3 loop: CASSPVEGGYEQYF. Here the CDR3 DNA reads TGTGCCAGCTCACCCGTGGAGGGGGGATACGAGCAGTACTTC. The chain links TRBV18 to TRBJ2-7; D may correspond to TRBD1 or TRBD2 (6 bases each). The CDR3 spans 14 residues. CDR1 KGHSH and CDR2 LQKENI come from the germline V gene. Trimming took off 3 bases at V and 4 bases at J, with 13 bases between the two ends.

V gene TRBV27 combines with J gene TRBJ2-3; no definite D call. Per the germline V gene, CDR1 is MNHEY and CDR2 is SMNVEV (reference sequence). Trimming cost V 2 bases and J 6 bases, with 15 bases left between them. The CDR3 loop spans 15 amino acids. This CDR3 reads CASSLVSSTTDTQYF. The CDR3 DNA reads as TGTGCCAGCAGTTTAGTTAGTTCGACGACTGATACGCAGTATTTT.

This clonotype was detected ten times or more. In DNA, the CDR3 is TGTGCCAGCAGCCCCGCCGGGACCGCGATACATGAGCAGTTCTTC. It encodes CASSPAGTAIHEQFF. The chain joins TRBV7-3 to TRBJ2-1; D possibly matches TRBD1 or TRBD2 (5 bases each). Per the germline V gene, CDR1 is SGHTA and CDR2 is FQGTGA. The CDR3 sequence is 15 residues long. Trimming shortened V by 5 bases and J by 8 bases, and 19 bases separated the two germline ends. The full variable domain, its missing parts supplied by reference TRBV7-3 and TRBJ2-1, is GAGVSQTPSNKVTEKGKYVELRCDPISGHTALYWYRQSLGQGPEFLIYFQGTGAADDSGLPNDRFFAVRPEGSVSTLKIQRTERGDSAVYLCASSPAGTAIHEQFFGPGTRLTVL.

The chain combines TRBV12-3 or TRBV12-4 with TRBJ1-4; 8 nucleotides align to TRBD1. This CDR3 is built from 16 residues. V was clipped by 6 bases and J by 0 bases; unmatched bases: 6. CDR3 DNA sequence: TGTGCCAGCAGATCCCTGGACAGGGCAACTAATGAAAAACTGTTTTTT. Its translation is CASRSLDRATNEKLFF.

Many counts were recorded for this clonotype. This chain uses TRBV5-1 with TRBJ2-5; 8 bases line up with TRBD1. Germline CDR1 reads SGHRS; CDR2 reads YFSETQ. This CDR3 is 15 amino acids long. J gave up 4 bases and V 2 bases, and 7 bases lay outside the gene matches. Here the CDR3 reads CASSFGAGGRETQYF. CDR3 bases: TGCGCCAGCAGCTTTGGCGCAGGGGGCCGAGAGACCCAGTACTTC.

This clonotype has a count of ten or more. V gene TRBV7-9 combines with J gene TRBJ1-4; maybe TRBD1 (5 bases). The CDR3 extends over 14 amino acids. Deletions cut 3 bases from V and 4 bases from J, with 9 bases between. CDR1 is SEHNR, CDR2 FQNEAQ, per germline (reference sequence). CDR3 in DNA: TGTGCCAGCAGCTTTTCTCAGGGTAATGAAAAACTGTTTTTT. Residues: CASSFSQGNEKLFF.

This clonotype was counted a few times. The rearrangement uses TRBV9 and TRBJ2-3; possibly TRBD1 for D (6 bases). This CDR3 region has 15 residues. The germline V gene encodes CDR1 SGDLS and CDR2 YYNGEE. Trimming shortened V by 5 bases and J by 2 bases, and 15 bases separated the two germline ends. The CDR3 protein is CASRDDRDITDTQYF. For the CDR3, the DNA is TGTGCCAGCAGGGATGACCGGGACATCACAGATACGCAGTATTTT.

This clonotype was detected only a few times. The chain has TRBV7-9 and TRBJ1-5; D ambiguous. Trimming removed 1 base from V and 4 bases from J, with 8 bases in between. Germline CDR1 and CDR2: SEHNR and FQNEAQ (reference sequence). The CDR3 contains 14 residues. CDR3 protein: CASSLGRENQPQHF. The CDR3 DNA reads TGTGCCAGCAGCTTAGGACGGGAGAATCAGCCCCAGCATTTT.

The CDR3 bases are TGTGCCAGCAGCTGGCGGGGGCCAAGCTCAAACACTGAAGCTTTCTTT. It codes for CASSWRGPSSNTEAFF. The chain recombines TRBV7-3 with TRBJ1-1; TRBD1 is a possible D gene (6 bases). CDR1 and CDR2 from the germline V gene are SGHTA and FQGTGA. With 4 bases removed from V and 2 bases from J, the gap between germline ends came to 17 bases. CDR3 length: 16 amino acids.

This clonotype was detected ten times or more. The genes are TRBV10-1 and TRBJ2-5, with a possible D match to TRBD1 (5 bases). V was pared by 3 bases and J by 1 base, with 15 bases between. The CDR3 covers 16 residues. Germline V gene data show CDR1 as WNHNN and CDR2 as SYGVQD (reference sequence). In DNA, the CDR3 is TGCGCCAGCAGTGATCAGGGTTTGGGTTCCCAAGAGACCCAGTACTTC. Encoded protein: CASSDQGLGSQETQYF.

This clonotype was counted at least ten times. The gene calls are TRBV15 and TRBJ2-3; no clear D gene. Germline CDR1 reads LNHNV; CDR2 reads YYDKDF (reference sequence). Trimming took off 1 base at V and 2 bases at J, with 7 bases between the two ends. The CDR3 totals 14 residues. The chain's CDR3 is CATSRVLFTDTQYF. CDR3 DNA: TGTGCCACCAGCAGAGTGTTATTCACAGATACGCAGTATTTT.

This clonotype was detected once. The V and J genes are TRBV29-1 and TRBJ1-2; D perhaps matches TRBD1 (6 bases). Germline V gives CDR1 SQVTM, CDR2 ANQGSEA. The CDR3 is made up of 13 amino acids. V lost 3 bases and J lost 4, with 12 bases in between. CDR3 region: CSVDRGGGYGYTF. The CDR3 DNA reads TGCAGCGTTGACAGGGGAGGGGGCTATGGCTACACCTTC. Filled out from reference TRBV29-1 and TRBJ1-2, the complete variable domain reads SAVISQKPSRDICQRGTSLTIQCQVDSQVTMMFWYRQQPGQSLTLIATANQGSEATYESGFVIDKFPISRPNLTFSTLTVSNMSPEDSSIYLCSVDRGGGYGYTFGSGTRLTVV.

This clonotype occurred many times. The chain carries TRBV5-1 and TRBJ1-4, with 8 bases fitting TRBD1. This CDR3 has 17 residues. The V gene's germline CDR1 is SGHRS and CDR2 YFSETQ. J gave up 6 bases and V 4 bases, and 14 bases lay outside the gene matches. CDR3 residues: CASSLGTGNTGDEKLFF. Written as DNA, the CDR3 is TGCGCCAGCAGCCTCGGGACAGGCAACACCGGGGATGAAAAACTGTTTTTT.

This clonotype was counted many times. This chain connects TRBV11-2 to TRBJ2-3; 7 bases align to TRBD1. Trimming removed 1 base from V and 5 bases from J; junction bases left unmatched: 9. Per the germline V gene, CDR1 is SGHAT and CDR2 is FQNNGV. The CDR3 runs to 16 residues. The CDR3 DNA follows: TGTGCCAGCAGCTTAGCGGCAGGGGGTCTTGAAGATACGCAGTATTTT. Translated: CASSLAAGGLEDTQYF.

The chain employs TRBV12-5 and TRBJ2-5; 14 nucleotides line up with TRBD2. CDR3 size: 15 residues. V trimming: 5 bases; J trimming: 4 bases; junction bases outside the gene matches: 3. Looked up from germline, CDR1 is LGHNT and CDR2 is FRNRAP. The DNA for the CDR3 is TGTGCTAGTGGTCCCGGACTAGCGGGGGGAGAGACCCAGTACTTC. Its translation is CASGPGLAGGETQYF. Based on the CDR3 plus reference TRBV12-5 and TRBJ2-5, the full variable domain is DARVTQTPRHKVTEMGQEVTMRCQPILGHNTVFWYRQTMMQGLELLAYFRNRAPLDDSGMPKDRFSAEMPDATLATLKIQPSEPRDSAVYFCASGPGLAGGETQYFGPGTRLLVL.

The gene calls are TRBV11-1 and TRBJ2-5, with TRBD2 identical over 13 bases. The CDR3 runs to 17 residues. The V segment lost 5 bases and the J segment 3 bases; nucleotides outside the gene matches: 9. The germline gives CDR1 SGHAT, CDR2 FQDESV (reference sequence). CDR3 amino acids: CASSHGLAGATEETQYF. The CDR3, as DNA: TGTGCCAGCAGCCATGGACTAGCGGGGGCTACCGAAGAGACCCAGTACTTC.

This clonotype was detected ten times or more. V gene TRBV19 combines with J gene TRBJ2-4; a possible D gene is TRBD2 (6 bases). This CDR3 comprises 16 residues. Trimming took 3 bases from V and 1 from J, leaving 13 bases between them. Germline-derived CDR1 and CDR2 are LNHDA and SQIVND (reference sequence). The CDR3 DNA is TGTGCCAGTAGTATCCCCCGACTAGTGGCCAAAAACATTCAGTACTTC. Its protein product is CASSIPRLVAKNIQYF.

The V call is TRBV3-1, the J call TRBJ2-3, with D tentatively TRBD1 (6 bases). Germline V gene lookup returns CDR1 LGHDT and CDR2 YNNKEL (reference sequence). V lost 1 base and J 2 bases, leaving 13 bases between the germline ends. The CDR3 is made up of 16 amino acids. The CDR3 loop reads CASSQVVGAATDTQYF. The CDR3 bases are TGTGCCAGCAGCCAAGTGGTGGGGGCTGCCACAGATACGCAGTATTTT.